This T cell receptor beta chain was sequenced during a study of control samples from healthy donors and cancer patients. With 2 bases removed from V and 0 bases from J, the gap between germline ends came to 16 bases. The CDR3 has 18 amino acids. CDR1 is MNHEY and CDR2 is SMNVEV in the germline V gene (reference sequence). This table comes from immunoSEQ multiplex PCR, and its TCRdb copy is limited to in-frame clones, with some not included. The profile shows approximately 70,000 clones, roughly nine tenths of them singletons. Sequenced input: PBMCs. The gene calls are TRBV27 and TRBJ2-2, with D tentatively TRBD2 (7 bases). The TCR sequence derives from a woman aged 45-60 years with colorectal cancer. The CDR3 coding sequence is TGTGCCAGCAGTTTAAGGGGGGGCCGAAGCTCGAACACCGGGGAGCTGTTTTTT. This translates into CASSLRGGRSSNTGELFF.